One and the same sample provided the 18 T cell receptor beta chains below, sequenced in a study of blood T cell repertoires in COVID-19. Here immunoSEQ multiplex PCR was the method, and the copy in TCRdb shows in-frame clones only, minus some. The data contain 130,000 to 150,000 clones, more than 70% of them seen just once; the ten biggest clones take up 10% to 15%. Sequencing input: peripheral blood. Receptors originate from a man in his sixties with active or convalescent COVID-19.

This sequence joins TRBV29-1 and TRBJ1-4; tentative D call: TRBD1 (5 bases). With 7 bases removed from V and 8 bases from J, the gap between germline ends came to 20 bases. The CDR3 sequence is 14 residues long. Germline values: CDR1 SQVTM, CDR2 ANQGSEA. The chain's CDR3 is CSAARGTGEEKLFF. The DNA for the CDR3 is TGCAGCGCGGCCCGGGGGACGGGTGAAGAAAAACTGTTTTTT. Variable domain in full (rest from reference TRBV29-1 and TRBJ1-4): SAVISQKPSRDICQRGTSLTIQCQVDSQVTMMFWYRQQPGQSLTLIATANQGSEATYESGFVIDKFPISRPNLTFSTLTVSNMSPEDSSIYLCSAARGTGEEKLFFGSGTQLSVL.

The chain recombines TRBV27 with TRBJ1-4; D gene unclear. CDR1 is MNHEY and CDR2 is SMNVEV in the germline V gene (reference sequence). V shed 4 bases and J shed 8 bases, with 17 bases lying between them. This CDR3 is built from 15 residues. The CDR3 sequence is CASSSGSSPAEKLFF. The CDR3 coding sequence is TGTGCCAGCAGTTCAGGATCGTCTCCAGCAGAAAAACTGTTTTTT. Based on the CDR3 plus reference TRBV27 and TRBJ1-4, the full variable domain is EAQVTQNPRYLITVTGKKLTVTCSQNMNHEYMSWYRQDPGLGLRQIYYSMNVEVTDKGDVPEGYKVSRKEKRNFPLILESPSPNQTSLYFCASSSGSSPAEKLFFGSGTQLSVL.

The chain is built from TRBV4-2 and TRBJ1-6; TRBD1 matches 7 bases. The V and J ends lost 3 bases and 0 bases, in that order; junction bases with no gene match: 2. Per the germline V gene, CDR1 is LGHNA and CDR2 is YNFKEQ. The CDR3 totals 16 residues. In DNA form, the CDR3 reads TGTGCCAGCAGCCAGGACAGGAGCTCCTATAATTCACCCCTCCACTTT. It codes for CASSQDRSSYNSPLHF.

Only one count was recorded for this clone. The chain joins TRBV6-6 to TRBJ1-4; perhaps TRBD1 as D (6 bases). V was pared by 2 bases and J by 0 bases, with 7 bases between. Germline assignment: CDR1 MNHNY and CDR2 SVGAGI (reference sequence). This CDR3 region has 15 residues. The CDR3 spells CASSYPGATNEKLFF. The DNA of the CDR3 is TGTGCCAGCAGTTACCCAGGGGCAACTAATGAAAAACTGTTTTTT.

The rearrangement links TRBV7-9 to TRBJ1-1; D call uncertain. CDR3 length: 14 amino acids. Germline values: CDR1 SEHNR, CDR2 FQNEAQ (reference sequence). The V end was cut by 5 bases, the J end by 4 bases, with 14 bases between. DNA for the CDR3: TGTGCCAGCAGCCTAAGTGGAGGTAGCACTGAAGCTTTCTTT. Translation gives CASSLSGGSTEAFF.

This rearrangement joins TRBV28 to TRBJ1-5; D not certain. The germline V gene encodes CDR1 MDHEN and CDR2 SYDVKM. Trimming took off 5 bases at V and 4 bases at J, with 6 bases between the two ends. CDR3 length equals 12 residues. Here the CDR3 DNA reads TGTGCCAGCAGTATTCTTAATCAGCCCCAGCATTTT. Amino acid sequence: CASSILNQPQHF.

The chain recombines TRBV19 with TRBJ1-1; D remains unclear. The V and J ends lost 1 base and 3 bases respectively, with 12 bases between them. Germline CDR1 reads LNHDA; CDR2 reads SQIVND (reference sequence). CDR3 length: 15 residues. The CDR3 loop is CASSIVPYGDTEAFF. CDR3 coding DNA: TGTGCCAGTAGTATAGTTCCCTACGGGGACACTGAAGCTTTCTTT.

The chain combines TRBV5-4 with TRBJ2-1, with a tentative D call TRBD1 (5 bases). Trimming shortened V by 5 bases and J by 4 bases, and 13 bases separated the two germline ends. CDR1 and CDR2 from the germline V gene are SGHNT and YYREEE (reference sequence). This CDR3 is 14 amino acids long. The CDR3 DNA sequence: TGTGCCAGCAGTTTTGGACGACAGTACAATGAGCAGTTCTTC. Residues: CASSFGRQYNEQFF.

This clone was seen more than once but under ten times. Given the absence of the conserved phenylalanine or tryptophan at the CDR3 end, a read error is likely. Because the CDR3's place on the DNA is in doubt, the DNA is left out and the CDR3 is given as listed by TCRdb. The J gene is TRBJ1-1, the V gene TRBV24-1; no check of the table's D call, TRBD1, against the DNA was made. In germline, CDR1 is KGHDR, CDR2 SFDVKD. Inclusive of both ends, the CDR3 amounts to 14 amino acids. The CDR3 is CATQKGQGTGEGKG.

This chain uses TRBV5-4 with TRBJ2-3, with 7 bases lining up with TRBD2. The CDR3 runs to 14 residues. Trimming cost V 0 bases and J 5 bases; bases outside gene matches: 3. CDR1 is SGHNT and CDR2 is YYREEE in the germline V gene (reference sequence). CDR3 sequence reads: CASSLGGGGDTQYF. DNA of the CDR3: TGTGCCAGCAGCTTGGGTGGGGGGGGAGATACGCAGTATTTT.

The chain uses TRBV12-3 or TRBV12-4 and TRBJ1-4; D remains ambiguous. Trimming took off 10 bases at V and 8 bases at J, with 8 bases between the two ends. CDR3 length: 10 residues. The CDR3 DNA is TGTGCCACCCGGGGAGAAAAACTGTTTTTT. It specifies CATRGEKLFF.

The sample holds one count of this clone. The chain uses TRBV30 and TRBJ2-5, with D perhaps TRBD1 (7 bases). The ends were cut back, 6 bases at V and 5 bases at J, with 16 bases in the middle. The germline gives CDR1 GTSNPN, CDR2 SVGIG (reference sequence). This CDR3 spans 13 amino acids. CDR3 residues: CACKGGSGETQYF. DNA for the CDR3: TGTGCCTGTAAAGGGGGCAGCGGGGAGACCCAGTACTTC.

This clone was detected only once. This chain connects TRBV2 to TRBJ1-4; 9 bases fit TRBD1. This CDR3 is built from 15 residues. The ends lost 6 bases at V and 8 bases at J; junction bases unmatched: 10. Germline CDR1 is SNHLY and CDR2 is FYNNEI. CDR3 region: CASRAATGGMEKLFF. CDR3 sequence (DNA): TGTGCCAGCAGGGCCGCGACAGGGGGTATGGAAAAACTGTTTTTT.

The V gene is TRBV3-1 (or the pseudogene TRBV3-2), the J gene TRBJ1-6; D is perhaps TRBD1 (6 bases). Germline V gives CDR1 LGHDT, CDR2 YNNKEL (reference sequence). The CDR3 runs to 14 residues. Trimming stripped 6 bases from V and 8 bases from J, with 14 bases between. The CDR3, as DNA: TGTGCCAGCAGTCTGCGACAGGTGGATTCACCCCTCCACTTT. Protein: CASSLRQVDSPLHF.

This chain joins TRBV27 and TRBJ1-1; 9 nucleotides line up with TRBD1. V was clipped by 4 bases and J by 1 base; unmatched bases: 1. The CDR3 length is 14 residues. Germline CDR1 is MNHEY and CDR2 is SMNVEV (reference sequence). The CDR3 spells CASSWGQGNTEAFF. CDR3 coding DNA: TGTGCCAGCAGTTGGGGACAGGGGAACACTGAAGCTTTCTTT.

The chain carries TRBV24-1 and TRBJ2-3; 14 bases map to TRBD2. Per the germline V gene, CDR1 is KGHDR and CDR2 is SFDVKD. Trimming at V came to 4 bases and at J to 9 bases, leaving 5 bases not matched to a gene. This CDR3 region has 15 residues. CDR3 protein: CATSDGLAGGSTQYF. As DNA, the CDR3 is TGTGCCACCAGTGACGGACTAGCGGGAGGATCGACGCAGTATTTT.

This chain joins TRBV28 and TRBJ2-2; the D is unclear. The CDR3 sequence is 14 residues long. V shed 7 bases and J shed 2 bases, with 11 bases lying between them. Germline assignment: CDR1 MDHEN and CDR2 SYDVKM. In nucleotides, the CDR3 is TGTGCCAGCATCCCGACATATAACACCGGGGAGCTGTTTTTT. Translated, it gives CASIPTYNTGELFF.

This chain joins TRBV7-3 and TRBJ2-3; TRBD2 matches 7 bases. The CDR3 is 17 amino acids. Germline values: CDR1 SGHTA, CDR2 FQGTGA. The V and J ends lost 5 bases and 1 base, in that order; junction bases with no gene match: 12. CDR3 region: CASSALGAGAGTDTQYF. CDR3 sequence (DNA): TGTGCCAGCAGCGCCTTAGGGGCGGGAGCCGGCACAGATACGCAGTATTTT.